Following are 20 T cell receptor beta chains from one sample sequenced in a study of T cell responses to AZD1222 COVID-19 vaccine listed by TCRdb under 2021. The method was the immunoSEQ multiplex PCR assay. Sourced from immuneACCESS, this table was stored by TCRdb with only in-frame sequences that have V and J called. A share of the clones is absent; for the studies checked, an unresolved V gene accounts for under half, and the remainder has no known explanation. In this sample the table shows around 140,000 clones, roughly 93% of which occur a single time. Clones ranked in the top ten supply around 0.99% of the sample. Sample time point, as interpreted from the label and publication: about 28 days (+/-7) after the second vaccine dose. The specimen comprised peripheral blood, sampled 28 days after the second AZD1222 dose. All receptors derive from an adult who received the AZD1222 COVID-19 vaccine.

V and J are TRBV9 and TRBJ1-5; D possibly corresponds to TRBD1 (6 bases). Per the germline V gene, CDR1 is SGDLS and CDR2 is YYNGEE. CDR3 length equals 15 residues. V was shortened by 4 bases and J by 3 bases, with 14 bases between the two germline ends. The CDR3 sequence: CASSLSGGFNQPQHF. As DNA, the CDR3 is TGTGCCAGCAGCCTTTCGGGGGGCTTCAATCAGCCCCAGCATTTT.

This rearrangement joins TRBV9 to TRBJ2-1; 7 bases match TRBD2. Looked up from germline, CDR1 is SGDLS and CDR2 is YYNGEE. This CDR3 is built from 17 residues. Trimming at V came to 4 bases and at J to 5 bases, leaving 15 bases not matched to a gene. The CDR3 nucleotides read TGTGCCAGCAGCCCTGGGTGGGGCGGGAGCGCCAACAATGAGCAGTTCTTC. It codes for CASSPGWGGSANNEQFF.

The chain is built from TRBV28 and TRBJ2-7; tentatively, D is TRBD1 (5 bases). Deletions cut 8 bases from V and 2 bases from J, with 10 bases between. Germline loops: CDR1 MDHEN, CDR2 SYDVKM. The CDR3 has 12 amino acids. The CDR3 nucleotides read TGTGCCAGCTCCGGACAACCCTACGAGCAGTACTTC. It encodes CASSGQPYEQYF.

CDR3 bases: TGTGCCAGCAGCGGGTACCTCAGGGGCACTGAAGCTTTCTTT. Amino acid sequence: CASSGYLRGTEAFF. V and J are TRBV2 and TRBJ1-1; D might be TRBD1 (6 bases). Per germline, CDR1 SNHLY and CDR2 FYNNEI. The CDR3 contains 14 residues. Trimming left V 6 bases short and J 4 bases short, with 15 bases between.

The chain uses TRBV6-1 and TRBJ2-7; D uncertain. Germline V gene sequence: CDR1 MNHNS, CDR2 SASEGT. The CDR3 loop spans 14 amino acids. V was shortened by 2 bases and J by 5 bases, with 13 bases between the two germline ends. The CDR3 nucleotides are TGTGCCAGCAGTGAAACCGGTATTTCCCACGAGCAGTACTTC. This sequence encodes CASSETGISHEQYF.

This clone was detected once. The chain has TRBV29-1 and TRBJ1-1; weak D call: TRBD1 (6 bases). Trimming stripped 8 bases from V and 1 base from J, with 20 bases between. Germline lookup yields CDR1 SQVTM and CDR2 ANQGSEA. The CDR3 consists of 15 residues. The CDR3 DNA follows: TGCAGCACAGATGGGGGCCCGGCGAGGAACACTGAAGCTTTCTTT. Protein product: CSTDGGPARNTEAFF.

This clone was observed once. V usage is TRBV27 and J usage is TRBJ1-2, with 7 bases aligning to TRBD1. The CDR3 loop spans 14 amino acids. From germline, CDR1 is MNHEY and CDR2 SMNVEV (reference sequence). Trimming removed 3 bases from V and 5 bases from J; junction bases left unmatched: 6. The CDR3 here is CASSFDRVGYGYTF. DNA of the CDR3: TGTGCCAGCAGTTTCGACAGGGTGGGATATGGCTACACCTTC.

The chain carries TRBV3-1 (or the pseudogene TRBV3-2) and TRBJ2-7; 9 bases align to TRBD2. The V and J ends lost 3 bases and 2 bases, in that order; junction bases with no gene match: 17. The V gene's germline CDR1 is LGHDT and CDR2 YNNKEL (reference sequence). The CDR3 spans 19 residues. The CDR3 region is CASSQQATDSGREPYEQYF. The CDR3 nucleotides are TGTGCCAGCAGCCAGCAAGCCACGGATAGCGGGAGAGAACCCTACGAGCAGTACTTC.

The chain uses TRBV25-1 and TRBJ1-1; unclear D gene. V was cut by 3 bases and J by 7 bases, with 18 bases left in between. The CDR3 consists of 15 residues. Germline-derived CDR1 and CDR2 are MGHDK and SYGVNS. The CDR3 DNA sequence: TGTGCCAGCAGTGAGGGCCCAAGAATTGGTGGTGAAGCTTTCTTT. It specifies CASSEGPRIGGEAFF.

CDR3 amino acids: CASSLADREGYGYTF. The CDR3 DNA is TGTGCCAGCAGCTTAGCGGACAGGGAGGGCTATGGCTACACCTTC. The rearrangement uses TRBV5-6 and TRBJ1-2, with 8 bases fitting TRBD1. The CDR3 has 15 amino acids. Looked up from germline, CDR1 is SGHDT and CDR2 is YYEEEE. V gave up 2 bases and J gave up 4 bases; unmatched junction bases: 7.

The chain uses TRBV9 and TRBJ2-5; D not resolved. Germline-derived CDR1 and CDR2 are SGDLS and YYNGEE. V lost 3 bases and J 1 base, leaving 16 bases between the germline ends. The length of the CDR3 is 16 residues. CDR3 DNA sequence: TGTGCCAGCAGCGCGCTGACACAAACCTCCCAAGAGACCCAGTACTTC. This codes for CASSALTQTSQETQYF.

The chain joins TRBV2 to TRBJ1-5, with D tentatively TRBD1 (5 bases). Germline V gene lookup returns CDR1 SNHLY and CDR2 FYNNEI. This CDR3 has 14 amino acids. V lost 3 bases to trimming and J lost 8 bases, with 14 bases between them. CDR3 sequence (DNA): TGTGCCAGCAGTGATCTAGGGCAGGGTAAGCCCCAGCATTTT. Amino acid sequence: CASSDLGQGKPQHF. Full variable domain (remainder filled in from reference TRBV2 and TRBJ1-5): EPEVTQTPSHQVTQMGQEVILRCVPISNHLYFYWYRQILGQKVEFLVSFYNNEISEKSEIFDDQFSVERPDGSNFTLKIRSTKLEDSAMYFCASSDLGQGKPQHFGDGTRLSIL.

J is TRBJ1-1 and V is TRBV5-1; D perhaps matches TRBD1 (5 bases). Germline lookup yields CDR1 SGHRS and CDR2 YFSETQ. Trimming removed 0 bases at V and 4 bases at J, with 7 bases between. The CDR3 length is 13 residues. The CDR3 region is CASSLAGSTEAFF. The CDR3, as DNA: TGCGCCAGCAGCTTGGCAGGGAGCACTGAAGCTTTCTTT.

J is TRBJ1-1 and V is TRBV2; D is unresolved. CDR1 and CDR2 from the germline V gene are SNHLY and FYNNEI. This CDR3 comprises 12 residues. The V end was cut by 6 bases, the J end by 1 base, with 6 bases between. CDR3 amino acids: CASSRQNTEAFF. The DNA for the CDR3 is TGTGCCAGCAGCCGACAGAACACTGAAGCTTTCTTT.

The chain employs TRBV12-3 or TRBV12-4 and TRBJ2-7; D unresolved. The CDR3 consists of 11 residues. Trimming took off 8 bases at V and 3 bases at J, with 8 bases between the two ends. Here the CDR3 DNA reads TGTGCCAGCTTCGACGGCTACGAGCAGTACTTC. Its protein is CASFDGYEQYF.

The chain couples TRBV12-5 to TRBJ2-2, with 7 bases that match TRBD1. V lost 1 base and J lost 4; bases outside the gene matches: 9. This CDR3 region has 17 residues. The germline gives CDR1 LGHNT, CDR2 FRNRAP. This CDR3 is CASGLGIGGAGTGELFF. The DNA for the CDR3 is TGTGCTAGTGGTTTGGGTATAGGGGGCGCGGGCACCGGGGAGCTGTTTTTT.

The chain links TRBV19 to TRBJ1-2; tentative D call: TRBD1 (6 bases). Trimming stripped 6 bases from V and 2 bases from J, with 7 bases between. There are 12 residues in the CDR3. CDR1 is LNHDA, CDR2 SQIVND, per germline (reference sequence). Here the CDR3 reads CASRDRNYGYTF. DNA for the CDR3: TGTGCCAGTAGAGACAGGAACTATGGCTACACCTTC. The full variable domain, its missing parts supplied by reference TRBV19 and TRBJ1-2, is DGGITQSPKYLFRKEGQNVTLSCEQNLNHDAMYWYRQDPGQGLRLIYYSQIVNDFQKGDIAEGYSVSREKKESFPLTVTSAQKNPTAFYLCASRDRNYGYTFGSGTRLTVV.

The chain couples TRBV4-1 to TRBJ2-7; no firm D call. CDR3 length: 15 residues. Trimming pared 3 bases from V and 2 bases from J, leaving 14 bases between. Germline V lookup: CDR1 MGHRA, CDR2 YSYEKL. The CDR3 loop is CASSHPWVGTYEQYF. DNA of the CDR3: TGCGCCAGCAGCCATCCATGGGTCGGAACCTACGAGCAGTACTTC.

The V gene is TRBV12-5, the J gene TRBJ2-3; maybe TRBD1 (5 bases). CDR1 and CDR2 (germline): LGHNT, FRNRAP. Deletions cut 5 bases from V and 0 bases from J, with 9 bases between. The CDR3 loop spans 14 amino acids. CDR3 sequence reads: CASGQGPSTDTQYF. The DNA of the CDR3 is TGTGCTAGTGGTCAGGGCCCAAGCACAGATACGCAGTATTTT.

This rearrangement joins TRBV21-1 to TRBJ2-1; the table's D call of TRBD1 was not tested on the DNA. TRBV21-1 is a listed pseudogene. This CDR3 is 11 amino acids long. The CDR3 spells CASRQGPEQFF. CDR3 DNA: TGTGCCAGCAGACAGGGTCCTGAGCAGTTCTTC.